This T cell receptor beta chain was found in a study of T-cell reconstitution after alpha-beta-depleted transplantation in children. Study outcomes and limitations: T cells produced anew were the main source of T-cell counts and diversity one year after transplant.

On this clonotype itself: Its specificity is not known.

Unique molecular identifiers were used to barcode this TCRbeta library. Via MiXCR, TCRdb re-called the PCR reads, giving one row per CDR3 protein. The data hold fewer than 1 million distinct CDR3 sequences, with approximately 15% observed a single time. This TCR was recovered from a male patient younger than 18 who had a stem cell transplant for acute lymphoblastic leukemia, so the T cells may come from the graft donor. The sample in question was PBMCs, mostly from graft donor cells, obtained 360 days after TCRalphabeta/CD19-depleted stem cell transplant.

The CDR3 spells CATSRARLAGTDTQYF. CDR3 nucleotides: TGTGCCACCAGCAGGGCAAGACTAGCAGGCACAGATACGCAGTATTTT. This chain links TRBV15 with TRBJ2-3, with 7 bases aligning to TRBD2. The CDR3 length is 16 residues. From germline, CDR1 is LNHNV and CDR2 YYDKDF (reference sequence). With 3 bases clipped from V and 1 base from J, the junction kept 7 bases outside the gene matches.